A single T cell receptor beta chain is shown here with its context. The sample belongs to a study of blood T cell repertoires in COVID-19. Study-wide context: Samples came from the United States, Italy and Spain, spanning acute and convalescent COVID-19.

V dropped 2 bases and J dropped 6; count of bases not matched to a gene: 6. Germline CDR1 reads MNHNY; CDR2 reads SVGAGI (reference sequence). The CDR3 covers 15 residues. Per the study methods: Counts of nucleated cells, estimated from reference gene primer amplification, were obtained. The repertoire was sequenced with immunoSEQ multiplex PCR; TCRdb's copy has only in-frame clones and lacks some. V and J calls and clone size are copied from that table; D and trimming were computed from the DNA. The data contain about 240,000 clones, roughly four fifths of them singletons. Sequenced material: peripheral blood. The chain carries TRBV6-6 and TRBJ1-2; 10 positions match TRBD1. The source is an older woman with active or convalescent COVID-19. CDR3: CASSYHPGQGNGYTF. Here the CDR3 DNA reads TGTGCCAGCAGTTACCATCCGGGACAGGGGAATGGCTACACCTTC.